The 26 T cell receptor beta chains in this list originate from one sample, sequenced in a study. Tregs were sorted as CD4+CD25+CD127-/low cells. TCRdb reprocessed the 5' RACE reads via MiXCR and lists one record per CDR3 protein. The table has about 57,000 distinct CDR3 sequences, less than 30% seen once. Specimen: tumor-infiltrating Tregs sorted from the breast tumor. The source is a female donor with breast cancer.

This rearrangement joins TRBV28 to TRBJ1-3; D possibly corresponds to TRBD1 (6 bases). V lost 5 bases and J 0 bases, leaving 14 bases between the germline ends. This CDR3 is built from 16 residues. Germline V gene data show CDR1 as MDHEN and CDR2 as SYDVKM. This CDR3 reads CASSPEQGLSGNTIYF. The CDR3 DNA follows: TGTGCCAGCAGTCCCGAACAGGGACTCTCTGGAAACACCATATATTTT.

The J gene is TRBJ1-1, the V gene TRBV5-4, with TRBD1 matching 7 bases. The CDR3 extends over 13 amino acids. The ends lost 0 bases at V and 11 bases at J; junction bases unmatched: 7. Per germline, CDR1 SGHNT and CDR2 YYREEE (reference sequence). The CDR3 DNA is TGTGCCAGCAGCTTGGACCGACAGGGACCCGCTTTCTTT. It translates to CASSLDRQGPAFF. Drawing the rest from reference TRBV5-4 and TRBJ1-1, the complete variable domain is ETGVTQSPTHLIKTRGQQVTLRCSSQSGHNTVSWYQQALGQGPQFIFQYYREEENGRGNFPPRFSGLQFPNYSSELNVNALELDDSALYLCASSLDRQGPAFFGQGTRLTVV.

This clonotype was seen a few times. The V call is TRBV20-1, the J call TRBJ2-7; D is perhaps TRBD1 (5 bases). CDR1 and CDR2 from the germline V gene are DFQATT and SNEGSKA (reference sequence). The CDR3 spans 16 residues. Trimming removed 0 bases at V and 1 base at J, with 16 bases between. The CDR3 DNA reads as TGCAGTGCTAGAGATCACTCAGGGATCTTGTCCTACGAGCAGTACTTC. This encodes CSARDHSGILSYEQYF.

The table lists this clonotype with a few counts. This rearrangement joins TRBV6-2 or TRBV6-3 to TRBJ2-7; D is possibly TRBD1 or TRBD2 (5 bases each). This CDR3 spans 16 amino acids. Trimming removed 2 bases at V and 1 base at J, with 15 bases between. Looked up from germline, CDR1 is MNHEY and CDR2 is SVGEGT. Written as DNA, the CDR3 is TGTGCCAGCAGTTACGGGGGATCCTTTCTGTCCTACGAGCAGTACTTC. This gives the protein CASSYGGSFLSYEQYF.

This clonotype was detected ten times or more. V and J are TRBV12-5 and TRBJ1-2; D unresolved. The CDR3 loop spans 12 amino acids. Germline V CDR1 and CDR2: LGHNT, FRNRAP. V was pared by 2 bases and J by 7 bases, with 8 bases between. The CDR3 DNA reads TGTGCTAGTGGTTTGCCGGGTGGTGGCTACACCTTC. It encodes CASGLPGGGYTF.

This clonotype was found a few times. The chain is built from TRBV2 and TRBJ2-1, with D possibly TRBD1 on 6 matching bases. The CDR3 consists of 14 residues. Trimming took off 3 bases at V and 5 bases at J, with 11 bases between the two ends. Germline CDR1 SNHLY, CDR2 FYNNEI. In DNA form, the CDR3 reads TGTGCCAGCAGTGACCGGACAGAGGACAATGAGCAGTTCTTC. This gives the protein CASSDRTEDNEQFF.

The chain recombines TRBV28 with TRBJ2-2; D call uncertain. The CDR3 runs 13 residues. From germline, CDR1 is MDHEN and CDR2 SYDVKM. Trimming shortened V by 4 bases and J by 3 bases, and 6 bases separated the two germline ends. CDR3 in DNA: TGTGCCAGCAGTTCCCCCCACACCGGGGAGCTGTTTTTT. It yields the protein CASSSPHTGELFF.

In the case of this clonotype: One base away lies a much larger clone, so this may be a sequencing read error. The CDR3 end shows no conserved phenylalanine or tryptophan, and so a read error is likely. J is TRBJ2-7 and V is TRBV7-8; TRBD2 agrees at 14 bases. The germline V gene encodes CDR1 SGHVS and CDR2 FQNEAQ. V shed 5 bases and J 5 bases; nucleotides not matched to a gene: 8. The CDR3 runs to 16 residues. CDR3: CASSLRLAGGPDEQYI. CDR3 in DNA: TGTGCCAGCAGCCTACGACTAGCGGGAGGGCCGGACGAGCAGTACATC.

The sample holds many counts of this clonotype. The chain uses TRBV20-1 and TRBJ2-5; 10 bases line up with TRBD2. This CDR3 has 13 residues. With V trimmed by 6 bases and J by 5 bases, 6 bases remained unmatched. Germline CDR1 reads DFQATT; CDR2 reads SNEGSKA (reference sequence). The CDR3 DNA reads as TGCAGTGCAAGCGGGGGGGCTAGGGAGACCCAGTACTTC. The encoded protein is CSASGGARETQYF.

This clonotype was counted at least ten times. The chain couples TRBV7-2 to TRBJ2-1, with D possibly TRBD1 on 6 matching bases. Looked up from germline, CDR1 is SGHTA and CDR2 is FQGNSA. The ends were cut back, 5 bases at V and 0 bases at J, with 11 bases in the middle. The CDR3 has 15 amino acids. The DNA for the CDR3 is TGTGCCAGCAGCCCAGGGGAACTCTCCTACAATGAGCAGTTCTTC. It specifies CASSPGELSYNEQFF.

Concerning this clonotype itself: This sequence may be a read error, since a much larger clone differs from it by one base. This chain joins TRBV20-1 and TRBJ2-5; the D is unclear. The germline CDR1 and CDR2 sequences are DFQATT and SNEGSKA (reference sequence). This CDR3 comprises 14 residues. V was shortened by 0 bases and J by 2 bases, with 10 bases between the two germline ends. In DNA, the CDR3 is TGCAGTGCTAGAGACGACATGGATCAAGAGACCCAGTACTTC. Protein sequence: CSARDDMDQETQYF.

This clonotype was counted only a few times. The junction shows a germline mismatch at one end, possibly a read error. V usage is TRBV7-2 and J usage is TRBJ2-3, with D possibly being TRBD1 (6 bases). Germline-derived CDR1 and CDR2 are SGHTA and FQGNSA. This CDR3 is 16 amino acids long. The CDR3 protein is CAGSLTATGSADTQYF. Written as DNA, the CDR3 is TGTGCCGGCAGCTTAACAGCTACAGGGTCCGCAGATACGCAGTATTTT.

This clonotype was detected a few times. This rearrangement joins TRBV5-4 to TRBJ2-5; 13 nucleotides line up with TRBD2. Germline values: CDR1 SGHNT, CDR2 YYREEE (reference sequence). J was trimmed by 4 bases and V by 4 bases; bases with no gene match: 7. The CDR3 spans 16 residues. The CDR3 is CASSDRTSGSVETQYF. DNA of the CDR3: TGTGCCAGCAGCGACCGGACTAGCGGGAGTGTAGAGACCCAGTACTTC.

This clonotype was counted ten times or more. In DNA, the CDR3 is TGTGCCAGCAGCTCCCGGACAGGGGAACACGAGCAGTACTTC. As protein: CASSSRTGEHEQYF. The chain joins TRBV7-9 to TRBJ2-7; 9 nucleotides line up with TRBD1. With V trimmed by 4 bases and J by 5 bases, 6 bases remained unmatched. CDR1 is SEHNR, CDR2 FQNEAQ, per germline (reference sequence). The CDR3 covers 14 residues.

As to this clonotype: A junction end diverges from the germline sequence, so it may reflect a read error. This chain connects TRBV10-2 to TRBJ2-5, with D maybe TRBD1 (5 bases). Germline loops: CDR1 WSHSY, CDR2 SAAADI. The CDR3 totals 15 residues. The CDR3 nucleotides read TGCGCCGGCAGTGAGTCCGATCAGGGACAAGAGACCCAGTACTTC. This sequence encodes CAGSESDQGQETQYF.

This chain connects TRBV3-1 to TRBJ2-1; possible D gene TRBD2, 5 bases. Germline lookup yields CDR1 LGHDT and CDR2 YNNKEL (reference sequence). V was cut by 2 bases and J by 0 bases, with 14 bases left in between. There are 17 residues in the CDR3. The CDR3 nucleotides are TGTGCCAGCAGCCAACACCGGGAAGGGAGCTCCTACAATGAGCAGTTCTTC. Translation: CASSQHREGSSYNEQFF.

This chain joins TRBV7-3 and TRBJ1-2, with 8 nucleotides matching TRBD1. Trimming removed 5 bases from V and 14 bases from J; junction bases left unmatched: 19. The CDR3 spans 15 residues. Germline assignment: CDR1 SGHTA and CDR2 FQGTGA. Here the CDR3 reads CASSRDDPGQASWTF. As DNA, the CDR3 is TGTGCCAGCAGCCGAGATGACCCGGGACAGGCAAGTTGGACCTTC.

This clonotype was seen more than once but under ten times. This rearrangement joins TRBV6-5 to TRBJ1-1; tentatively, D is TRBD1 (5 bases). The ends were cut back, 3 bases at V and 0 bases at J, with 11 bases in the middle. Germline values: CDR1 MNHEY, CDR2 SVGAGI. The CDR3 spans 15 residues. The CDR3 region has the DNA TGTGCCAGCAGTTATAACAGGCTTATGAACACTGAAGCTTTCTTT. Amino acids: CASSYNRLMNTEAFF.

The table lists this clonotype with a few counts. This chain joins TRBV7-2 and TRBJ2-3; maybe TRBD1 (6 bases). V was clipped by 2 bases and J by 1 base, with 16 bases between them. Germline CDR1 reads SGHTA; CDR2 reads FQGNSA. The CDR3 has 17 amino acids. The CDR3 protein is CASSLNSLGAGTDTQYF. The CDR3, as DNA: TGTGCCAGCAGCTTAAATTCTTTGGGGGCGGGCACAGATACGCAGTATTTT. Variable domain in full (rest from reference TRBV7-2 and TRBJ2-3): GAGVSQSPSNKVTEKGKDVELRCDPISGHTALYWYRQSLGQGLEFLIYFQGNSAPDKSGLPSDRFSAERTGGSVSTLTIQRTQQEDSAVYLCASSLNSLGAGTDTQYFGPGTRLTVL.

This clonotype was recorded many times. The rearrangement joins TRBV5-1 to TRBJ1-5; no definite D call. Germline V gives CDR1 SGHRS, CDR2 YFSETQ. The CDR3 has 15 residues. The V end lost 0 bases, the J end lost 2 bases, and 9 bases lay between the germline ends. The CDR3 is CASSLAGWGNQPQHF. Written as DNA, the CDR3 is TGCGCCAGCAGCTTGGCAGGATGGGGCAATCAGCCCCAGCATTTT.

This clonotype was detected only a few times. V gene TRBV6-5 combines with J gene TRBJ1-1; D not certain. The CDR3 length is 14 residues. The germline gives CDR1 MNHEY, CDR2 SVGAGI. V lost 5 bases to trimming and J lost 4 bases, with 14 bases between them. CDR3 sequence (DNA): TGTGCCAGCAGTCTTAGGGAGGCGGGCACTGAAGCTTTCTTT. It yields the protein CASSLREAGTEAFF.

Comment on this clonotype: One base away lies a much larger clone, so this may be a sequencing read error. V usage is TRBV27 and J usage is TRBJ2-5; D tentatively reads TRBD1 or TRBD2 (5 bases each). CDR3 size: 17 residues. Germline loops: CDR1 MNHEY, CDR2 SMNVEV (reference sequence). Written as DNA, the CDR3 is TGTGCCGGCAGTTTAAGGACCCCGGGGCGGACAAGAGAGACCCAGTACTTC. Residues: CAGSLRTPGRTRETQYF.

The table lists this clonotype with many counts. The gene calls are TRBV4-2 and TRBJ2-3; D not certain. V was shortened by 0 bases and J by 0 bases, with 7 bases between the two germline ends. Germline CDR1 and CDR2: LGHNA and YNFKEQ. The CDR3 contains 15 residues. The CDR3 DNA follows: TGTGCCAGCAGCCAAGATACCGGTAGCACAGATACGCAGTATTTT. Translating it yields CASSQDTGSTDTQYF.

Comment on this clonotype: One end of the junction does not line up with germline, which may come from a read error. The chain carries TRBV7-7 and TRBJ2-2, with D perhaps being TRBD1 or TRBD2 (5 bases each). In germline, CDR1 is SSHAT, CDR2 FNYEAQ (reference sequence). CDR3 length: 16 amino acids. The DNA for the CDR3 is TGTGCTAGCAGCCGTCTATGGGGGACGAACACCGGGGAGCTGTTTTTT. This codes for CASSRLWGTNTGELFF.

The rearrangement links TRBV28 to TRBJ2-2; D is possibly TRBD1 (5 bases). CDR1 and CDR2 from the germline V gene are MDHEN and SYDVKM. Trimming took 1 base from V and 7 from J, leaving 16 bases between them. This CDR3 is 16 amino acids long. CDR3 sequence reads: CASSLFQGSGSGELFF. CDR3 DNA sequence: TGTGCCAGCAGTTTATTTCAGGGCTCGGGTAGCGGGGAGCTGTTTTTT.

In DNA form, the CDR3 reads TGTGCCAGCTCACCATCCGGGACAGGGGGCCACGAGCAGTACTTC. Its translation: CASSPSGTGGHEQYF. The chain is built from TRBV18 and TRBJ2-7; 12 positions agree with TRBD1. The CDR3 covers 15 residues. Looked up from germline, CDR1 is KGHSH and CDR2 is LQKENI. V shed 2 bases and J 5 bases; nucleotides not matched to a gene: 4. Supplemented by reference TRBV18 and TRBJ2-7, the full variable domain reads NAGVMQNPRHLVRRRGQEARLRCSPMKGHSHVYWYRQLPEEGLKFMVYLQKENIIDESGMPKERFSAEFPKEGPSILRIQQVVRGDSAAYFCASSPSGTGGHEQYFGPGTRLTVT.